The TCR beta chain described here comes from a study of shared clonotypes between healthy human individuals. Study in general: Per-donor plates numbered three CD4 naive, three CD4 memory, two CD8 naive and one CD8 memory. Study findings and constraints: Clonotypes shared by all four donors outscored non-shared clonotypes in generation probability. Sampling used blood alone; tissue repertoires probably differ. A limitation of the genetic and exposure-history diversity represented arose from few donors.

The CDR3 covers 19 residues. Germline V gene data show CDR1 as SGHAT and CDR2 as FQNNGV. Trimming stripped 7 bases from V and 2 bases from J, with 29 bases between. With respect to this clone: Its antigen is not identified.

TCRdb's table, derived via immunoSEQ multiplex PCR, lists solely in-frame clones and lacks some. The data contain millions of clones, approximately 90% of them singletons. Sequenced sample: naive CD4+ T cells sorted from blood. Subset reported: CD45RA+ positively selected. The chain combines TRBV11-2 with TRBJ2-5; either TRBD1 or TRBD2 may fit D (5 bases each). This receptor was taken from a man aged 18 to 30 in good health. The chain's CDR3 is CASNDVTISRDVPQETQYF. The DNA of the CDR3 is TGTGCCAGCAACGACGTCACCATTTCCCGGGACGTCCCTCAAGAGACCCAGTACTTC.